Presented here are 13 T cell receptor beta chains from one specimen sequenced in a study of tumor and adjacent non-tumor tissue in lung cancer. The library came from three nested PCR rounds adapted from ARM-PCR protocols. TCRdb analysed the multiplex PCR reads with MiXCR anew, one entry per CDR3 protein. The sample contains some 78,000 distinct CDR3 sequences, roughly 80% of which appear only once. The template was RNA from unsorted bulk tissue. Sequencing input: lung tumor tissue. The receptors were sampled from a woman between 45 and 65 years old with non-small cell lung cancer.

Comment on this clonotype: One junction end disagrees with the germline gene, perhaps due to a read error. This chain links TRBV10-3 with TRBJ1-2; D is ambiguous. CDR1 and CDR2 (germline): ENHRY, SYGVKD. The length of the CDR3 is 12 residues. The CDR3 here is CVISETNYDYTF. The CDR3 DNA reads TGTGTCATCAGTGAGACTAACTATGATTACACCTTT.

On this clonotype itself: Germline is not matched at one junction end, which may reflect a read error. The rearrangement links TRBV7-9 to TRBJ2-1; D might be TRBD1 or TRBD2, each matching 5 bases. Germline CDR1 SEHNR, CDR2 FQNEAQ (reference sequence). CDR3 length equals 13 residues. CDR3: CASSPSYGGEHLF. As DNA, the CDR3 is TGTGCCAGCAGCCCATCCTATGGGGGTGAGCATCTCTTC.

The V call is TRBV11-2, the J call TRBJ2-5, with TRBD1 identical over 7 bases. This CDR3 region has 12 residues. Germline assignment: CDR1 SGHAT and CDR2 FQNNGV. J lost 13 bases, V lost 9 bases, and 14 bases had no gene match. CDR3 nucleotide sequence: TGTGCCAGTAGCCTTACAGGGGAGACCTGGTACTTC. Amino acids: CASSLTGETWYF.

At least ten counts were recorded for this clonotype. This chain links TRBV4-1 with TRBJ2-5; D is ambiguous. Germline loops: CDR1 MGHRA, CDR2 YSYEKL. The CDR3 consists of 12 residues. Trimming removed 0 bases from V and 5 bases from J, with 4 bases in between. CDR3 in amino acids: CASSQDRETQYF. CDR3 bases: TGCGCCAGCAGCCAAGATAGGGAGACCCAGTACTTC.

Concerning this clonotype itself: A read error may account for a junction end that differs from germline. This chain uses TRBV29-1 with TRBJ1-5; 7 bases are a match to TRBD1. CDR3 size: 14 residues. Germline lookup yields CDR1 SQVTM and CDR2 ANQGSEA. In DNA form, the CDR3 reads TGCAACGTTGGAGGGAGGGGGCAAAATCAGCTCCAGCATTTT. Translated: CNVGGRGQNQLQHF.

The chain is built from TRBV6-2 or TRBV6-3 and TRBJ1-4; the D is unclear. The germline V gene encodes CDR1 MNHEY and CDR2 SVGEGT. The V end lost 6 bases, the J end lost 4 bases, and 15 bases lay between the germline ends. The CDR3 is 15 residues long. This chain's CDR3 is CASSPVRGLNEKLFF. The CDR3 DNA reads as TGTGCCAGCAGCCCCGTGAGAGGACTTAATGAAAAACTGTTTTTT.

A note on this clonotype: This may be a read error: a much more frequent sequence differs by one nucleotide. This chain links TRBV30 with TRBJ1-1, with D uncertain. Looked up from germline, CDR1 is GTSNPN and CDR2 is SVGIG (reference sequence). The CDR3 runs to 14 residues. The CDR3 here is CTWSLRPLGNQAFF. The CDR3 bases are TGTACCTGGAGCCTACGACCCCTCGGGAACCAAGCTTTCTTT. The full variable domain, completed using reference TRBV30 and TRBJ1-1, is SQTIHQWPATLVQPVGSPLSLECTVEGTSNPNLYWYRQAAGRGLQLLFYSVGIGQISSEVPQNLSASRPQDRQFILSSKKLLLSDSGFYLCTWSLRPLGNQAFFGQGTRLTVV.

This clonotype occurred many times. The rearrangement uses TRBV20-1 and TRBJ1-2, with TRBD1 identical over 8 bases. V lost 3 bases and J lost 8; bases outside the gene matches: 11. This CDR3 region has 14 residues. The germline CDR1 and CDR2 sequences are DFQATT and SNEGSKA (reference sequence). The CDR3 reads CSASPHGQGGGYTF. The CDR3 coding sequence is TGCAGTGCTAGCCCCCACGGACAGGGTGGAGGCTACACCTTC.

Regarding this clonotype: Its ends do not fully match the called genes, so a read error is possible. The J gene is TRBJ1-2, the V gene TRBV29-1; D not resolved. The V gene's germline CDR1 is SQVTM and CDR2 ANQGSEA. This CDR3 contains 12 residues. The CDR3 nucleotides are TGCAGCATTGAAGGCGAGGTCTATGACTACACCTTC. It codes for CSIEGEVYDYTF.

A word on this clonotype: This is likely a read error, given that the CDR3 carries no conserved phenylalanine or tryptophan at its end. V is TRBV20-1 and J is TRBJ2-7; tentative D call: TRBD2 (5 bases). In germline, CDR1 is DFQATT, CDR2 SNEGSKA (reference sequence). This CDR3 spans 15 amino acids. Here the CDR3 reads CSARDPRGAGYDQYL. The CDR3 nucleotides read TGCAGTGCTAGAGATCCCCGGGGTGCGGGCTACGATCAGTACCTC.

A word on this clonotype: One end of the junction fails to match germline, which may point to a read error. The V call is TRBV6-2 or TRBV6-3, the J call TRBJ2-1, with unresolved D. CDR1 is MNHEY, CDR2 SVGEGT, per germline. The CDR3 extends over 14 amino acids. The CDR3 coding sequence is TGTGCCAGCAGTTACACCGACAATTACAGTGAGCAGTTTTTC. It codes for CASSYTDNYSEQFF.

Note on this clonotype: One end of the junction does not line up with germline, which may come from a read error. This chain connects TRBV11-2 to TRBJ2-1; 9 positions agree with TRBD2. The length of the CDR3 is 15 residues. Germline V gene data show CDR1 as SGHAT and CDR2 as FQNNGV. CDR3 region: CTSSRGLAMCNEQFF. The CDR3 DNA sequence: TGTACCAGCAGCCGGGGACTAGCTATGTGCAATGAGCAGTTCTTC.

With regard to this clonotype: Here the CDR3 omits its conserved ending phenylalanine or tryptophan, so a read error is the likely source. The CDR3 region is CASSQHDSATNEKLFL. The CDR3 DNA reads TGTGCTAGCAGCCAACATGACAGTGCAACTAATGAAAAACTGTTTCTT. J is TRBJ1-4 and V is TRBV4-2; TRBD1 is a possible D gene (5 bases). Germline lookup yields CDR1 LGHNA and CDR2 YNFKEQ. CDR3 size: 16 residues.